Presented here are 29 T cell receptor beta chains from one specimen sequenced in a study of T cells after yellow fever vaccination. From the 5' RACE reads, TCRdb called clonotypes with MiXCR, one entry per CDR3 protein. There are roughly 500,000 distinct CDR3 sequences in the sample; 19% occur only once, and around an eighth lies in the top ten. The source material was PBMCs, sampled 15 days after the yellow fever booster vaccination. The receptors shown here come from a man aged 25-45 years who received the YFV17D yellow fever vaccine.

In this sample, this clonotype turned up a few times. The rearrangement joins TRBV5-4 to TRBJ2-5; 8 nucleotides align to TRBD1. Germline CDR1 and CDR2: SGHNT and YYREEE (reference sequence). This CDR3 spans 15 amino acids. The trim removed 5 bases at V and 7 bases at J, leaving 13 bases unmatched. CDR3 coding DNA: TGTGCCAGCAGTTATCCGGGACAGGATTTAGCGACCCAGTACTTC. It yields the protein CASSYPGQDLATQYF.

The rearrangement links TRBV7-6 to TRBJ2-1, with unresolved D. V was pared by 5 bases and J by 10 bases, with 15 bases between. Germline V gene lookup returns CDR1 SGHVS and CDR2 FNYEAQ. The length of the CDR3 is 13 residues. Written as DNA, the CDR3 is TGTGCCAGCAGCCCGCAACCGATTGAGGAGCAGTTCTTC. It codes for CASSPQPIEEQFF.

This clonotype was seen a handful of times. The chain couples TRBV9 to TRBJ2-7, with 7 bases fitting TRBD1. Germline loops: CDR1 SGDLS, CDR2 YYNGEE. V shed 0 bases, J shed 7 bases, and the junction held 10 bases outside the gene matches. CDR3 length: 15 amino acids. The CDR3 nucleotides are TGTGCCAGCAGCGTAGGACAGGGCGGTATCTCGGAGCAGTACTTC. Amino acid sequence: CASSVGQGGISEQYF.

This chain joins TRBV2 and TRBJ1-2; D not resolved. The CDR3 loop spans 14 amino acids. The V end was cut by 2 bases, the J end by 2 bases, with 9 bases between. CDR1 and CDR2 from the germline V gene are SNHLY and FYNNEI. CDR3 amino acids: CASSEWFQNYGYTF. CDR3 nucleotides: TGTGCCAGCAGTGAATGGTTCCAAAACTATGGCTACACCTTC.

V gene TRBV5-6 combines with J gene TRBJ2-3, with TRBD2 matching over 13 bases. There are 15 residues in the CDR3. The V segment lost 4 bases and the J segment 4 bases; nucleotides outside the gene matches: 3. The germline V gene encodes CDR1 SGHDT and CDR2 YYEEEE. DNA of the CDR3: TGTGCCAGCAGCCCCACTAGCGGGAGGGCAGATACGCAGTATTTT. This translates into CASSPTSGRADTQYF.

This clonotype was observed a few times. Written as DNA, the CDR3 is TGTGCCAGCAGCCCGGGGACTAGGTGGAAGCAAGAGACCCAGTACTTC. This codes for CASSPGTRWKQETQYF. The V call is TRBV11-2, the J call TRBJ2-5; TRBD2 agrees at 8 bases. The CDR3 sequence is 16 residues long. J was trimmed by 2 bases and V by 5 bases; bases with no gene match: 10. The germline gives CDR1 SGHAT, CDR2 FQNNGV.

This clonotype has only a few counts. The chain combines TRBV12-3 or TRBV12-4 with TRBJ1-2; no reliable D call. The ends were cut back, 5 bases at V and 4 bases at J, with 14 bases in the middle. The CDR3 is made up of 14 amino acids. This chain's CDR3 is CASSPQESGYGYTF. In DNA form, the CDR3 reads TGTGCCAGCAGTCCTCAGGAAAGCGGCTATGGCTACACCTTC.

This clonotype was seen only once. The chain recombines TRBV5-6 with TRBJ1-5; no reliable D call. This CDR3 has 16 amino acids. V lost 0 bases to trimming and J lost 3 bases, with 13 bases between them. Germline CDR1 and CDR2: SGHDT and YYEEEE. CDR3 loop: CASSLGHRGYNQPQHF. The CDR3 region has the DNA TGTGCCAGCAGCTTGGGACACCGGGGATACAATCAGCCCCAGCATTTT.

This clonotype was recorded only once. This chain connects TRBV28 to TRBJ2-7; 9 nucleotides agree with TRBD1. This CDR3 contains 16 residues. V dropped 6 bases and J dropped 0; count of bases not matched to a gene: 9. Germline lookup yields CDR1 MDHEN and CDR2 SYDVKM. This chain's CDR3 is CASSPTGGKGSYEQYF. DNA of the CDR3: TGTGCCAGCAGCCCAACAGGGGGCAAGGGCTCCTACGAGCAGTACTTC.

The chain combines TRBV5-1 with TRBJ2-4, with D possibly matching TRBD1 (6 bases). Between the trimmed V and J ends, which lost 3 bases and 9 bases, there was a span of 19 bases. Germline loops: CDR1 SGHRS, CDR2 YFSETQ. The CDR3 contains 15 residues. CDR3 bases: TGCGCCAGCAGCTGGACGGACAGATCGAGGGGCATTCAGTACTTC. This codes for CASSWTDRSRGIQYF.

V usage is TRBV29-1 and J usage is TRBJ2-7; D is undetermined. V shed 4 bases and J shed 2 bases, with 6 bases lying between them. CDR1 is SQVTM, CDR2 ANQGSEA, per germline. The CDR3 runs to 11 residues. As DNA, the CDR3 is TGCAGCGTTGTGATCACCTACGAGCAGTACTTC. This encodes CSVVITYEQYF.

This chain joins TRBV30 and TRBJ2-3, with D perhaps matching TRBD1 (6 bases). V dropped 5 bases and J dropped 1 base, with 16 bases sitting between them. The CDR3 consists of 15 residues. Germline CDR1 reads GTSNPN; CDR2 reads SVGIG (reference sequence). Written as DNA, the CDR3 is TGTGCCTGGGCAGGGGAATCTACTCGCACAGATACGCAGTATTTT. It translates to CAWAGESTRTDTQYF. Drawing the rest from reference TRBV30 and TRBJ2-3, the complete variable domain is SQTIHQWPATLVQPVGSPLSLECTVEGTSNPNLYWYRQAAGRGLQLLFYSVGIGQISSEVPQNLSASRPQDRQFILSSKKLLLSDSGFYLCAWAGESTRTDTQYFGPGTRLTVL.

This clonotype was picked up a small number of times. This chain uses TRBV6-5 with TRBJ2-5, with 9 bases aligning to TRBD2. CDR1 MNHEY and CDR2 SVGAGI come from the germline V gene. This CDR3 comprises 16 residues. The trim removed 4 bases at V and 1 base at J, leaving 7 bases unmatched. CDR3 in DNA: TGTGCCAGCAGTTCGACCGGGACTAGCATCCAAGAGACCCAGTACTTC. This gives the protein CASSSTGTSIQETQYF.

This clonotype was seen only a few times. The chain combines TRBV11-2 with TRBJ2-2; D is undetermined. V was trimmed by 5 bases and J by 0 bases, leaving 13 bases between them. This CDR3 is built from 16 residues. The germline gives CDR1 SGHAT, CDR2 FQNNGV. The CDR3 is CASSPATRSNTGELFF. In DNA, the CDR3 is TGTGCCAGCAGCCCAGCTACGCGGTCGAACACCGGGGAGCTGTTTTTT.

This clonotype was seen more than once but under ten times. The rearrangement uses TRBV16 and TRBJ2-7, with D unresolved. V shed 1 base and J shed 6 bases, with 4 bases lying between them. Per germline, CDR1 KGHSY and CDR2 FQNENV. This CDR3 has 11 residues. The CDR3 here is CASSQLREQYF. The CDR3 DNA is TGTGCCAGCAGCCAATTACGCGAGCAGTACTTC. The variable domain in full, with the rest retrieved from reference TRBV16 and TRBJ2-7, is GEEVAQTPKHLVRGEGQKAKLYCAPIKGHSYVFWYQQVLKNEFKFLISFQNENVFDETGMPKERFSAKCLPNSPCSLEIQATKLEDSAVYFCASSQLREQYFGPGTRLTVT.

This chain links TRBV11-2 with TRBJ2-7; TRBD2 matches 8 bases. Trimming at V came to 4 bases and at J to 5 bases, leaving 7 bases not matched to a gene. Germline CDR1 is SGHAT and CDR2 is FQNNGV. The CDR3 is made up of 14 amino acids. CDR3 bases: TGTGCCAGCAGCTCCAGGGGACTAGTGGACGAGCAGTACTTC. Translating it yields CASSSRGLVDEQYF.

This clonotype was counted between two and nine times. J is TRBJ1-6 and V is TRBV12-3 or TRBV12-4; weak D call: TRBD1 (5 bases). The V end was cut by 1 base, the J end by 9 bases, with 10 bases between. The CDR3 runs 14 residues. CDR3 protein: CASSLGGDSSPLHF. The CDR3 nucleotides are TGTGCCAGCAGTTTAGGGGGGGATAGTTCACCCCTCCACTTT.

V is TRBV4-3 and J is TRBJ2-7; maybe TRBD1 (6 bases). The germline V gene encodes CDR1 LGHNA and CDR2 YSLEER. Trimming took off 1 base at V and 3 bases at J, with 10 bases between the two ends. CDR3 length: 14 residues. In DNA, the CDR3 is TGCGCCAGCAGCCAAGGAACAGGGATCTACGAGCAGTACTTC. Encoded protein: CASSQGTGIYEQYF.

The sample holds a few counts of this clonotype. The V call is TRBV12-3 or TRBV12-4, the J call TRBJ2-7; 12 bases map to TRBD2. The ends lost 6 bases at V and 7 bases at J; junction bases unmatched: 13. CDR3 length equals 16 residues. This chain's CDR3 is CASSRTSGTSNGEQYF. CDR3 in DNA: TGTGCCAGCAGCCGGACTAGCGGGACCTCTAACGGGGAGCAGTACTTC.

V usage is TRBV6-2 or TRBV6-3 and J usage is TRBJ2-7; no reliable D call. CDR1 is MNHEY, CDR2 SVGEGT, per germline. Trimming stripped 6 bases from V and 3 bases from J, with 12 bases between. The CDR3 loop spans 13 amino acids. The CDR3 here is CASSQRNFYEQYF. CDR3 nucleotides: TGTGCCAGCAGCCAACGAAACTTCTACGAGCAGTACTTC.

This chain connects TRBV4-3 to TRBJ2-7, with a tentative D call TRBD2 (6 bases). CDR1 LGHNA and CDR2 YSLEER come from the germline V gene. With 0 bases removed from V and 0 bases from J, the gap between germline ends came to 18 bases. The CDR3 has 18 amino acids. This chain's CDR3 is CASSQDTQRGASSYEQYF. CDR3 bases: TGCGCCAGCAGCCAAGATACCCAACGCGGGGCCAGCTCCTACGAGCAGTACTTC.

The CDR3 coding sequence is TGCAGCGTTGAAGTAATGGGGGGGAGTGAGCAGTTCTTC. Its protein is CSVEVMGGSEQFF. The gene calls are TRBV29-1 and TRBJ2-1; the match to TRBD2 covers 7 bases. Per germline, CDR1 SQVTM and CDR2 ANQGSEA. The CDR3 runs 13 residues. The V gene end was trimmed by 1 base and the J gene end by 9 bases; junction bases not matched to a gene: 6.

V and J are TRBV15 and TRBJ2-7; unclear D gene. The CDR3 is made up of 14 amino acids. Trimming removed 3 bases at V and 1 base at J, with 10 bases between. Germline lookup yields CDR1 LNHNV and CDR2 YYDKDF (reference sequence). The CDR3 coding sequence is TGTGCCACCAGCAGGGGTATCGGATCCTACGAGCAGTACTTC. As protein: CATSRGIGSYEQYF.

This clonotype has only one observation. The chain uses TRBV15 and TRBJ2-7; 12 bases are a match to TRBD2. The CDR3 is made up of 16 amino acids. V lost 0 bases to trimming and J lost 7 bases; unmatched junction nucleotides: 7. Germline V gene data show CDR1 as LNHNV and CDR2 as YYDKDF (reference sequence). This CDR3 reads CATSRDRLAGALEQYF. Written as DNA, the CDR3 is TGTGCCACCAGCAGAGACCGACTAGCGGGAGCTTTAGAGCAGTACTTC.

The V gene is TRBV15, the J gene TRBJ2-2, with 7 bases lining up with TRBD1. V shed 6 bases and J 7 bases; nucleotides not matched to a gene: 11. CDR1 and CDR2 from the germline V gene are LNHNV and YYDKDF (reference sequence). The length of the CDR3 is 15 residues. The CDR3 nucleotides are TGTGCCACCAGGGACCGACAGGGAAGGGGCGGGGAGCTGTTTTTT. It encodes CATRDRQGRGGELFF.

This chain connects TRBV4-2 to TRBJ2-2, with TRBD2 matching over 13 bases. Germline-derived CDR1 and CDR2 are LGHNA and YNFKEQ. The CDR3 is 18 residues long. The junction had 11 bases not matched to a gene; V was cut back by 4 bases and J by 6 bases. The CDR3 protein is CASSPLSRTSGRSGELFF. The CDR3 nucleotides read TGTGCCAGCAGCCCCCTCTCGCGGACTAGCGGGAGATCCGGGGAGCTGTTTTTT.

A few counts support this clonotype. The chain links TRBV6-2 or TRBV6-3 to TRBJ1-2; D call uncertain. Trimming removed 2 bases at V and 8 bases at J, with 18 bases between. This CDR3 spans 15 amino acids. The germline V gene has CDR1 MNHEY and CDR2 SVGEGT. CDR3 sequence reads: CASSYGSAGGSGYTF. CDR3 sequence (DNA): TGTGCCAGCAGTTACGGGTCAGCAGGTGGTTCCGGCTACACCTTC.

This clonotype was observed at least ten times. V gene TRBV7-3 combines with J gene TRBJ2-1; the D gene could be TRBD1 or TRBD2 (5 bases each). This CDR3 is 12 amino acids long. Germline V lookup: CDR1 SGHTA, CDR2 FQGTGA. V lost 3 bases and J 9 bases, leaving 9 bases between the germline ends. The CDR3 bases are TGTGCCAGCAGCTTCGGTGGGGGTGAGCAGTTCTTC. Its protein product is CASSFGGGEQFF.

This chain uses TRBV11-2 with TRBJ2-3, with 8 bases matching TRBD2. Germline assignment: CDR1 SGHAT and CDR2 FQNNGV. The CDR3 runs 18 residues. V shed 4 bases, J shed 0 bases, and the junction held 12 bases outside the gene matches. The CDR3 region has the DNA TGTGCCAGCAGCTCCCGGGGTAGCGGGACGTCTAGCACAGATACGCAGTATTTT. This encodes CASSSRGSGTSSTDTQYF.